This entry describes one T cell receptor beta chain. TCRdb re-analysed the 5' RACE reads in MiXCR, keeping a single row per CDR3 protein. The sample holds around 220,000 distinct CDR3 sequences, roughly 13% seen once. The sample comes from a study of identical twins. J lost 2 bases, V lost 0 bases, and 3 bases had no gene match. The CDR3 covers 15 residues. Germline loops: CDR1 WNHNN, CDR2 SYGVQD (reference sequence). The chain combines TRBV10-1 with TRBJ2-7, with TRBD1 matching over 8 bases. The receptor was derived from a young woman in good health. The sample comprised memory (CD45RO+) T cells sorted from blood. Here the CDR3 reads CASSESPGGPYEQYF. CDR3 nucleotide sequence: TGCGCCAGCAGTGAGTCCCCAGGGGGCCCCTACGAGCAGTACTTC.